A selection of T cell receptor beta chains follows, all from one sample in a study of T cell responses to AZD1222 COVID-19 vaccine. Profiled with immunoSEQ multiplex PCR; TCRdb holds only in-frame clones, not every one. This table holds more than 110,000 clones, roughly 90% found once. The material was peripheral blood, obtained on day 0 of AZD1222 vaccination. These receptors all stem from an adult in good health. Each CDR3 is given with its conserved first and last residue. The D gene is left open where the match is weak. Clone size appears in some rows only: once, few, many, or a class for an expanded clone.

v_call	d_call	clone_size	j_call	cdr3_aa	cdr3_nt
TRBV30	-	-	TRBJ1-5	CASQGTIYSNQPQHF	TGTGCCTCCCAGGGGACGATCTATAGCAATCAGCCCCAGCATTTT
TRBV4-3	TRBD1	-	TRBJ1-2	CASSQEDRAFYGYTF	TGCGCCAGCAGCCAGGAGGACAGGGCATTTTATGGCTACACCTTC
TRBV4-3	-	-	TRBJ1-1	CASSQDLGSAFTEAFF	TGCGCCAGCAGCCAAGATCTCGGGAGCGCGTTCACTGAAGCTTTCTTT
TRBV9	-	-	TRBJ1-2	CASSAPSGNQKGYTF	TGTGCCAGCAGCGCACCTTCCGGGAACCAGAAGGGCTACACCTTC
TRBV9	-	-	TRBJ2-1	CASSVREQEQFF	TGTGCCAGCAGCGTTAGGGAGCAGGAGCAGTTCTTC
TRBV7-2	TRBD1	once	TRBJ2-7	CASSVTGVVVYEQYF	TGTGCCAGCAGCGTAACAGGGGTGGTAGTATACGAGCAGTACTTC
TRBV7-7	-	-	TRBJ2-5	CASSLRAGLQETQYF	TGTGCCAGCAGCTTGCGAGCGGGCCTCCAAGAGACCCAGTACTTC
TRBV12-3/TRBV12-4	-	-	TRBJ2-5	CASSRGPETQYF	TGTGCCAGCAGCAGGGGTCCAGAGACCCAGTACTTC
TRBV29-1	-	few	TRBJ1-5	CSVRTGTGNSNQPQHF	TGCAGCGTTCGTACAGGTACGGGCAATAGCAATCAGCCCCAGCATTTT
TRBV6-5	-	-	TRBJ2-7	CASSTREPLYEQYF	TGTGCCAGCAGTACCAGGGAACCCCTCTACGAGCAGTACTTC